The present T cell receptor beta chain was sequenced within a study of CD8+ T cells in alopecia areata. Study conclusions and caveats: Uncertainty about whether baseline CD8+ expansion is linked to response remains, with one nonresponder.

Sequencing templates came from extracted RNA that was reverse transcribed into cDNA. TCRdb's table, derived via immunoSEQ multiplex PCR, lists solely in-frame clones and lacks some. The sample holds over 150,000 clones, about 55% seen once. Treatment of the sample: oral pan-JAK inhibitor, 5-10 mg twice daily. CDR1 GTSNPN and CDR2 SVGIG come from the germline V gene (reference sequence). Trimming left V 7 bases short and J 0 bases short, with 10 bases between. This CDR3 has 12 residues. This clone was observed a single time. Its antigen remains unidentified. This TCR was recovered from a human donor with alopecia areata. The material sequenced was CD8+ T cells sorted from blood, taken at week 24, from a patient treated with tofacitinib. The chain couples TRBV30 to TRBJ2-7, with D perhaps TRBD1 or TRBD2 (5 bases each). CDR3: CASGRPSYEQYF. The CDR3 DNA sequence: TGTGCCTCGGGACGGCCCTCCTACGAGCAGTACTTC.